This entry lists 9 T cell receptor beta chains sequenced from one sample in a study of monozygotic twins with inflammatory bowel disease. From the 5' RACE reads, TCRdb lists one entry per CDR3 protein and no DNA. This sample carries over 100,000 distinct CDR3 sequences, with over 10% going to the ten biggest clones. The sequencing sample was made of blood. These receptors all stem from a human donor with ulcerative colitis or Crohn's disease, or a healthy co-twin of an affected twin (not recorded which).

This chain joins TRBV9 and TRBJ1-1. The germline CDR1 and CDR2 sequences are SGDLS and YYNGEE. The CDR3 has 13 residues. This CDR3 is CASSVSGSTEAFF.

The chain combines TRBV6-8 with TRBJ1-5; lacking DNA, the TRBD1 call made by TCRdb goes unchecked. The CDR3 is made up of 17 amino acids. In germline, CDR1 is MNHGY, CDR2 SAAAGT. This CDR3 reads CASSYRPFTGGNQPQHF.

The chain links TRBV7-2 to TRBJ2-1; the TCRdb call, TRBD2, lacks DNA for checking. There are 15 residues in the CDR3. The germline gives CDR1 SGHTA, CDR2 FQGNSA. The CDR3 region is CASSFAVARVYEQFF. The variable domain in full, with the rest retrieved from reference TRBV7-2 and TRBJ2-1, is GAGVSQSPSNKVTEKGKDVELRCDPISGHTALYWYRQSLGQGLEFLIYFQGNSAPDKSGLPSDRFSAERTGGSVSTLTIQRTQQEDSAVYLCASSFAVARVYEQFFGPGTRLTVL.

The chain employs TRBV19 and TRBJ1-2; without DNA, the TCRdb call of TRBD1 cannot be checked. The CDR3 extends over 13 amino acids. CDR1 is LNHDA, CDR2 SQIVND, per germline (reference sequence). CDR3 amino acids: CASSAGQGYGYTF.

V and J are TRBV6-6 and TRBJ2-5; without DNA, the TCRdb call of TRBD2 cannot be checked. The CDR3 has 14 amino acids. Germline loops: CDR1 MNHNY, CDR2 SVGAGI (reference sequence). This CDR3 reads CASSGLAGMKTQYF.

The CDR3 loop is CASSVDTDTQYF. This chain connects TRBV2 to TRBJ2-3. The germline V gene has CDR1 SNHLY and CDR2 FYNNEI. This CDR3 is built from 12 residues. Full variable domain (outside the CDR3, taken from reference TRBV2 and TRBJ2-3): EPEVTQTPSHQVTQMGQEVILRCVPISNHLYFYWYRQILGQKVEFLVSFYNNEISEKSEIFDDQFSVERPDGSNFTLKIRSTKLEDSAMYFCASSVDTDTQYFGPGTRLTVL.

The chain employs TRBV6-1 and TRBJ1-1; TCRdb's D gene call, TRBD1, goes unchecked for lack of DNA. CDR3 length: 15 residues. From germline, CDR1 is MNHNS and CDR2 SASEGT. CDR3 sequence: CASSEEGTGNTEAFF.

The chain employs TRBV9 and TRBJ2-5; the D call from TCRdb, TRBD1, cannot be confirmed without DNA. CDR1 SGDLS and CDR2 YYNGEE come from the germline V gene. The CDR3 extends over 16 amino acids. CDR3 sequence: CASSIAMTGGEETQYF.

This chain links TRBV9 with TRBJ1-4; checking the TCRdb D call of TRBD1 is not possible without DNA. The germline CDR1 and CDR2 sequences are SGDLS and YYNGEE. The CDR3 covers 16 residues. CDR3 loop: CASSIGGGQGGEKLFF.